These T cell receptor beta chains were read from a single sample in a study of blood T cells in healthy people across ages. TCRdb processed the 5' RACE reads anew with MiXCR; each CDR3 protein has one entry. This table holds about 1.4 million distinct CDR3 sequences, around 55% found once. The sample comprised blood. The receptors stem from a young man in good health. CDR3s include the opening cysteine and the closing phenylalanine or tryptophan. D genes are given only for firm matches. Not all rows give a size; the values are once, few, many and, for expanded clones, a class.

v_gene	j_gene	abundance	d_gene	CDR3aa	CDR3nt
TRBV7-9	TRBJ2-7	-	-	CASSKRGQPYEQYF	TGTGCCAGCAGCAAAAGGGGACAACCCTACGAGCAGTACTTC
TRBV20-1	TRBJ2-7	-	-	CSARDRSRAYEQYF	TGCAGTGCTAGAGATAGGTCCAGAGCCTACGAGCAGTACTTC
TRBV5-1	TRBJ1-1	-	-	CASSYGSLDTEAFF	TGCGCCAGCTCTTACGGAAGCCTTGACACTGAAGCTTTCTTT
TRBV12-3/TRBV12-4	TRBJ2-3	-	TRBD1	CASTGDRRDTQYF	TGTGCCAGCACCGGGGACAGGAGAGATACGCAGTATTTT
TRBV4-1	TRBJ2-1	-	-	CASSQQGTYNEQFF	TGCGCCAGCAGCCAACAGGGCACCTACAATGAGCAGTTCTTC
TRBV20-1	TRBJ1-5	-	-	CSASPGRGGNQPQHF	TGCAGTGCTAGCCCCGGCAGGGGCGGAAATCAGCCCCAGCATTTT
TRBV5-1	TRBJ2-7	few	-	CASRARDPNRDEQYF	TGCGCCAGCAGGGCCCGGGACCCTAACAGGGACGAGCAGTACTTC
TRBV6-5	TRBJ2-4	-	-	CASSSDSSNIQYF	TGTGCCAGCAGTTCGGACAGTTCAAACATTCAGTACTTC
TRBV29-1	TRBJ1-1	-	-	CSVTGQMNTEAFF	TGCAGCGTAACAGGACAGATGAACACTGAAGCTTTCTTT
TRBV3-1	TRBJ2-7	-	TRBD2	CASSPLAVAGYNEQYF	TGTGCCAGCAGCCCGCTCGCGGTAGCGGGGTACAATGAGCAGTACTTC
TRBV18	TRBJ1-1	few	TRBD1	CASSSTGGPSTEAFF	TGTGCCAGCTCATCCACAGGGGGGCCTTCCACTGAAGCTTTCTTT
TRBV5-1	TRBJ2-5	once	-	CASSLDRGPGKETQYF	TGCGCCAGCAGCTTGGATCGGGGGCCAGGGAAAGAGACCCAGTACTTC
TRBV3-1	TRBJ2-3	-	TRBD1	CASSQDLPGTGGTWTDTQYF	TGTGCCAGCAGCCAAGACTTACCCGGGACAGGGGGCACTTGGACAGATACGCAGTATTTT
TRBV20-1	TRBJ1-2	-	-	CSARSGQTYGYTF	TGCAGTGCTAGATCGGGGCAGACCTATGGCTACACCTTC
TRBV29-1	TRBJ2-1	-	-	CSVPLESSEQFF	TGCAGCGTCCCACTGGAGTCTTCCGAGCAGTTCTTC
TRBV20-1	TRBJ1-2	-	-	CSARVKNYGYTF	TGCAGTGCTAGAGTAAAAAACTATGGCTACACCTTC
TRBV6-2/TRBV6-3	TRBJ1-1	-	-	CASSYLAGPAFF	TGTGCCAGCAGTTATTTGGCAGGGCCGGCTTTCTTT
TRBV6-5	TRBJ1-1	once	TRBD1	CASSYDRDFTEAFF	TGTGCCAGCAGTTACGACAGGGATTTTACTGAAGCTTTCTTT
TRBV29-1	TRBJ2-7	few	-	CSVEKVDTAYEQYF	TGCAGCGTTGAAAAGGTCGATACCGCCTACGAGCAGTACTTC
TRBV4-1	TRBJ2-7	many	-	CASSQQLETYEQYF	TGCGCCAGCAGCCAACAACTAGAGACCTACGAGCAGTACTTC